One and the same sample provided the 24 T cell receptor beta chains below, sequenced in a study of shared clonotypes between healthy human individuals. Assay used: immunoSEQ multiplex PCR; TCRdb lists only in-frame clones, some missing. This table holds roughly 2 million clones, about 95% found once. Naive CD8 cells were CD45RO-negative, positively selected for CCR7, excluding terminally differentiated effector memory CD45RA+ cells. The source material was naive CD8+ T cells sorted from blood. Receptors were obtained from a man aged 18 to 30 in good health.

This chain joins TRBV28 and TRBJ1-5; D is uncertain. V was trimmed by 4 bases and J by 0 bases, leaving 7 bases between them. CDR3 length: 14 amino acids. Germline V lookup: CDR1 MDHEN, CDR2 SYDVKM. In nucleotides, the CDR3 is TGTGCCAGCAGTTCATACATTAGCAATCAGCCCCAGCATTTT. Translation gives CASSSYISNQPQHF.

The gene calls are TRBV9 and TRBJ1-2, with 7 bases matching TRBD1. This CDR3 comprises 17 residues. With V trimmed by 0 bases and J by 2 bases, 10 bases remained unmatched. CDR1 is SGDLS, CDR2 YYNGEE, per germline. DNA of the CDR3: TGTGCCAGCAGCGTAGGGGCGGGACAGATAGAAAACTATGGCTACACCTTC. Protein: CASSVGAGQIENYGYTF.

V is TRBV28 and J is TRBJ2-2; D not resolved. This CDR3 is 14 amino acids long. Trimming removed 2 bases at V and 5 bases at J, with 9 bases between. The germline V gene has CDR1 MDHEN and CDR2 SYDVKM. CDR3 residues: CASSLVAETGELFF. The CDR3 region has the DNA TGTGCCAGCAGTTTAGTTGCAGAGACCGGGGAGCTGTTTTTT.

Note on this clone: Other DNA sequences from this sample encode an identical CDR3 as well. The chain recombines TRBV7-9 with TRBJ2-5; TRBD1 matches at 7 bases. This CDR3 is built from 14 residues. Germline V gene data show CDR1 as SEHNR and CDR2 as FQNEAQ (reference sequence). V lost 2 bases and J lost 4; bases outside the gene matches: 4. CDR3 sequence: CASSLSTGVETQYF. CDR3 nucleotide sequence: TGTGCCAGCAGCTTATCAACAGGGGTAGAGACCCAGTACTTC.

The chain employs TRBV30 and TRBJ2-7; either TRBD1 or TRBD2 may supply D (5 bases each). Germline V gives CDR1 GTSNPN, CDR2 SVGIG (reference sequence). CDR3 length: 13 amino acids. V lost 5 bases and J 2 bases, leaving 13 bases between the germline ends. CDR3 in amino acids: CAWCRDATYEQYF. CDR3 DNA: TGTGCCTGGTGCCGGGACGCAACCTACGAGCAGTACTTC.

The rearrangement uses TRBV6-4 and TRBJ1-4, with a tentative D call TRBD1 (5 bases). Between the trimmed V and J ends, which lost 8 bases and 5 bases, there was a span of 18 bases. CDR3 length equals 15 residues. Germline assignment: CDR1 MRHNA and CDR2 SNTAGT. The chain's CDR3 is CASEAGTEMNEKLFF. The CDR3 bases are TGTGCCAGCGAGGCCGGGACGGAAATGAATGAAAAACTGTTTTTT.

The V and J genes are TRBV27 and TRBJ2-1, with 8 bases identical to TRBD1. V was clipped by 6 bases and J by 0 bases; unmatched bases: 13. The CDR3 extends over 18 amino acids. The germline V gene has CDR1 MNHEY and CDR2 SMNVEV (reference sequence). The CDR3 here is CASSQGLGQVSSYNEQFF. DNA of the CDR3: TGTGCCAGCAGCCAAGGCCTGGGACAGGTGAGCTCCTACAATGAGCAGTTCTTC.

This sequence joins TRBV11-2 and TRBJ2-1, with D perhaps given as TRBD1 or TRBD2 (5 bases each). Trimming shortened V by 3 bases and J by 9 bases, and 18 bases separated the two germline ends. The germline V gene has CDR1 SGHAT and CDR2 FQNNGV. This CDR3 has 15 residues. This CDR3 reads CASSFPGPKYGEQFF. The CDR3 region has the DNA TGTGCCAGCAGCTTCCCGGGACCCAAGTACGGTGAGCAGTTCTTC.

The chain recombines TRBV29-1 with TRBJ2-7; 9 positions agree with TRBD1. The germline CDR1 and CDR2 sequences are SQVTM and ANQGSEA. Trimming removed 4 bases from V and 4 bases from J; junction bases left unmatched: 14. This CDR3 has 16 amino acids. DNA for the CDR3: TGCAGCGTTGTGCCCGCCGGGGGACAGGGACCGTACGAGCAGTACTTC. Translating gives CSVVPAGGQGPYEQYF.

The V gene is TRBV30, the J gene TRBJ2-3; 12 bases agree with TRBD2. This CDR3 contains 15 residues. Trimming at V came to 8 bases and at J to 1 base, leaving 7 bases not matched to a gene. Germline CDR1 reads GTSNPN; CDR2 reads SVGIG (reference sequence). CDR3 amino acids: CAQLTSGGGTDTQYF. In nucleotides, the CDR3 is TGTGCCCAACTGACTAGCGGGGGAGGCACAGATACGCAGTATTTT.

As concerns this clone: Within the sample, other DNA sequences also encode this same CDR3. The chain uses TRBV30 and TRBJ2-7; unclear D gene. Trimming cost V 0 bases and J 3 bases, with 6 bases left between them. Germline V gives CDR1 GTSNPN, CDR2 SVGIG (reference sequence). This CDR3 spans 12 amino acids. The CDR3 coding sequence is TGTGCCTGGAGTGTTGGGGACTACGAGCAGTACTTC. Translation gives CAWSVGDYEQYF.

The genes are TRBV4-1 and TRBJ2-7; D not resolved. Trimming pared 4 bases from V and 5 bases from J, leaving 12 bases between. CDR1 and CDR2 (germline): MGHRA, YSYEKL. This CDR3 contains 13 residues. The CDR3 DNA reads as TGCGCCAGCAGCCTCCGTCTTGAGGACGAGCAGTACTTC. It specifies CASSLRLEDEQYF.

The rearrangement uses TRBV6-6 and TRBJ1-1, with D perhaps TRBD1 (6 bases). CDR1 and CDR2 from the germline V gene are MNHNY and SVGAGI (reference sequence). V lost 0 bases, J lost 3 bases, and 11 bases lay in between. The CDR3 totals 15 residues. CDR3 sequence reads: CASSYSPGEYTEAFF. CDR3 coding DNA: TGTGCCAGCAGTTACTCCCCAGGGGAGTACACTGAAGCTTTCTTT.

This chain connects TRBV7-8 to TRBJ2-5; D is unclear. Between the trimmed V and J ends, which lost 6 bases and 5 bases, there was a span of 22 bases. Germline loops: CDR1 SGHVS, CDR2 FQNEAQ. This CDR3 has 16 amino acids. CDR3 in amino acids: CASSLSRAQLSETQYF. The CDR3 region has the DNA TGTGCCAGCAGTTTGAGTCGGGCGCAGCTATCGGAGACCCAGTACTTC. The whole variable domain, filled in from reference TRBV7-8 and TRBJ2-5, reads GAGVSQSPRYKVAKRGQDVALRCDPISGHVSLFWYQQALGQGPEFLTYFQNEAQLDKSGLPSDRFFAERPEGSVSTLKIQRTQQEDSAVYLCASSLSRAQLSETQYFGPGTRLLVL.

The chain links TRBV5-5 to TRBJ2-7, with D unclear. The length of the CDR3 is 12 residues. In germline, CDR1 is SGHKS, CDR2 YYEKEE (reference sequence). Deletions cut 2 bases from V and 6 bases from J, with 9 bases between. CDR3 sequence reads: CASSFIEIEQYF. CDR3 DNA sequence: TGTGCCAGCAGCTTTATAGAGATCGAGCAGTACTTC.

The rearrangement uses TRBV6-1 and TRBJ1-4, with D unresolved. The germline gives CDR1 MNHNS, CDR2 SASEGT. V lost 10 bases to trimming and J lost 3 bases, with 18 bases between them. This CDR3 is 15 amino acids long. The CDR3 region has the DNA TGTGCCATTCAAAAGCACCAATGGGCTAATGAAAAACTGTTTTTT. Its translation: CAIQKHQWANEKLFF.

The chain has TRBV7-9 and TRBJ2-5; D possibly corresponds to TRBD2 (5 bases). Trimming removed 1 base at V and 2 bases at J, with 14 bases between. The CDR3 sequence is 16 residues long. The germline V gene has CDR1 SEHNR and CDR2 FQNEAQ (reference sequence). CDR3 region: CASSLEPGRTQETQYF. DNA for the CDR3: TGTGCCAGCAGCTTAGAACCGGGAAGAACTCAAGAGACCCAGTACTTC.

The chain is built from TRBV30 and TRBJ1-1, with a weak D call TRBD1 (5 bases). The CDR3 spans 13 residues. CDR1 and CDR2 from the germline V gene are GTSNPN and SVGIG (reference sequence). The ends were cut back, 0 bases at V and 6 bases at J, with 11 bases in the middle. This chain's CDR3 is CAWSVVPGAEAFF. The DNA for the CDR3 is TGTGCCTGGAGTGTAGTGCCGGGGGCTGAAGCTTTCTTT.

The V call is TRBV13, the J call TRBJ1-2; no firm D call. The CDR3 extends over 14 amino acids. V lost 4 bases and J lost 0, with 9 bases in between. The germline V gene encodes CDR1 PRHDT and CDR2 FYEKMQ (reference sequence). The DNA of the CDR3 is TGTGCCAGCAGCTCCTACGGTGCTAACTATGGCTACACCTTC. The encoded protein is CASSSYGANYGYTF. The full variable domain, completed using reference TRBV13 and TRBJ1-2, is AAGVIQSPRHLIKEKRETATLKCYPIPRHDTVYWYQQGPGQDPQFLISFYEKMQSDKGSIPDRFSAQQFSDYHSELNMSSLELGDSALYFCASSSYGANYGYTFGSGTRLTVV.

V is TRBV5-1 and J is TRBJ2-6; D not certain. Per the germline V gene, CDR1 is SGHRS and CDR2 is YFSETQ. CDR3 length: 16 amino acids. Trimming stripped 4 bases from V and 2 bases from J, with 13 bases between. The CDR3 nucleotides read TGCGCCAGCAGCCCCACTGGGGTGACTGGGGCCAACGTCCTGACTTTC. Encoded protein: CASSPTGVTGANVLTF.

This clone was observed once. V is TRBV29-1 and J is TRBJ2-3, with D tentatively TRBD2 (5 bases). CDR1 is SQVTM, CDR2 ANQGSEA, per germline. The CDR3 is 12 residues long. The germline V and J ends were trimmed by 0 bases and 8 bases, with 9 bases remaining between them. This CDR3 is CSVEDFGGTQYF. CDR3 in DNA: TGCAGCGTTGAAGATTTCGGAGGTACGCAGTATTTT.

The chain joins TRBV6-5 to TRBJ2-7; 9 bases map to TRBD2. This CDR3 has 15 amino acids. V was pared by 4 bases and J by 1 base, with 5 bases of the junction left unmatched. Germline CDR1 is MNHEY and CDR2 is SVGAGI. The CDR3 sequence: CASSFTSGLSYEQYF. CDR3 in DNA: TGTGCCAGCAGTTTCACTAGCGGGCTATCCTACGAGCAGTACTTC.

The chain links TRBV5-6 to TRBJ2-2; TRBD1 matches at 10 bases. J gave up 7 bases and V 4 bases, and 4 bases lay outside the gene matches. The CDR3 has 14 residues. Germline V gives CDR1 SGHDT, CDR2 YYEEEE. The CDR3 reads CASSPRTGGGELFF. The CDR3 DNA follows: TGTGCCAGCAGCCCTAGGACAGGGGGCGGGGAGCTGTTTTTT.

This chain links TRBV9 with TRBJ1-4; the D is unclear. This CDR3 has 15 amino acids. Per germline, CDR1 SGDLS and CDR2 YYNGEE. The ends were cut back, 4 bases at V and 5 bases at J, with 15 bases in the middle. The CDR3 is CASSPQAPANEKLFF. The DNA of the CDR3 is TGTGCCAGCAGCCCACAAGCCCCCGCAAATGAAAAACTGTTTTTT.